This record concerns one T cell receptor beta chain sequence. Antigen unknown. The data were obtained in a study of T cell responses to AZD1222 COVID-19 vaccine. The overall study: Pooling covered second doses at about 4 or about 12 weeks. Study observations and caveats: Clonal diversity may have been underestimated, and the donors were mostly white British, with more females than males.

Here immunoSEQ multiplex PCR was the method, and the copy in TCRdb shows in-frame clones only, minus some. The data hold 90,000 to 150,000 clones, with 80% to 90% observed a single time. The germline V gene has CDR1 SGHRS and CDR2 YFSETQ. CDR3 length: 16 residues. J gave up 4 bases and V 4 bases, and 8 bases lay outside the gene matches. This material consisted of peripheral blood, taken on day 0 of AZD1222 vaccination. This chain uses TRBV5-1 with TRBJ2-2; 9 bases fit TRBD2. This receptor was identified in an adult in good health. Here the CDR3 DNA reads TGCGCCAGCAGCAATTTAGCGGGAGTGAGCACCGGGGAGCTGTTTTTT. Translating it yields CASSNLAGVSTGELFF.